This TCR beta chain emerged from a study of cytomegalovirus exposure and HLA in healthy donors. General study points: Analysis was carried out at a later point, and it linked a missense DCLRE1C variant to TCR beta V- and J-gene trimming. The study put under 200 TCR beta chains on its list as cytomegalovirus-associated.

With 60 Vbeta and 13 Jbeta primers, the PCR was carried out. Profiling relied on immunoSEQ multiplex PCR, and the TCRdb table lists in-frame clones only, not all of them. The sample includes under 150,000 clones, roughly 80% of them seen just once. Worth noting for this clone: Its antigen remains unknown.

This CDR3 contains 13 residues. Germline CDR1 SGHVS, CDR2 FNYEAQ. V was cut by 0 bases and J by 6 bases, with 7 bases left in between. The source material was PBMCs. The chain employs TRBV7-6 and TRBJ2-3; tentative D call: TRBD2 (5 bases). This receptor was taken from a man in his forties or fifties in good health and CMV-seropositive. The CDR3 DNA reads TGTGCCAGCAGCTTAGCGAGAGGGGATACGCAGTATTTT. The encoded protein is CASSLARGDTQYF. The full variable domain, in which reference TRBV7-6 and TRBJ2-3 provide the parts outside the CDR3, is GAGVSQSPRYKVTKRGQDVALRCDPISGHVSLYWYRQALGQGPEFLTYFNYEAQQDKSGLPNDRFSAERPEGSISTLTIQRTEQRDSAMYRCASSLARGDTQYFGPGTRLTVL.